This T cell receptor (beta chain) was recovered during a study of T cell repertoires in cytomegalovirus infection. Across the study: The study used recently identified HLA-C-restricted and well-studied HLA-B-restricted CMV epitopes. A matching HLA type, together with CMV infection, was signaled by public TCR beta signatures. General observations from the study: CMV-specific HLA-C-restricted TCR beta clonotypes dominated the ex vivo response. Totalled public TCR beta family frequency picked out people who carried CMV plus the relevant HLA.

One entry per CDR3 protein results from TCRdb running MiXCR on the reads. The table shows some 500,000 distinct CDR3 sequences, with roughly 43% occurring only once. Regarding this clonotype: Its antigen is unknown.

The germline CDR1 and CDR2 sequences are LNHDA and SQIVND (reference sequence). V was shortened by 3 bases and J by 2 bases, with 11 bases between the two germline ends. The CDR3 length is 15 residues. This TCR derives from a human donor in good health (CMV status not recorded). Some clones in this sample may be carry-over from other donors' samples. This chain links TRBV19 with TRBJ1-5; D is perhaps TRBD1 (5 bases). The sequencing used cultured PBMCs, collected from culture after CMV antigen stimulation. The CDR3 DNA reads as TGTGCCAGTAGTATGACGGGGACGCGCAATCAGCCCCAGCATTTT. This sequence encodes CASSMTGTRNQPQHF.